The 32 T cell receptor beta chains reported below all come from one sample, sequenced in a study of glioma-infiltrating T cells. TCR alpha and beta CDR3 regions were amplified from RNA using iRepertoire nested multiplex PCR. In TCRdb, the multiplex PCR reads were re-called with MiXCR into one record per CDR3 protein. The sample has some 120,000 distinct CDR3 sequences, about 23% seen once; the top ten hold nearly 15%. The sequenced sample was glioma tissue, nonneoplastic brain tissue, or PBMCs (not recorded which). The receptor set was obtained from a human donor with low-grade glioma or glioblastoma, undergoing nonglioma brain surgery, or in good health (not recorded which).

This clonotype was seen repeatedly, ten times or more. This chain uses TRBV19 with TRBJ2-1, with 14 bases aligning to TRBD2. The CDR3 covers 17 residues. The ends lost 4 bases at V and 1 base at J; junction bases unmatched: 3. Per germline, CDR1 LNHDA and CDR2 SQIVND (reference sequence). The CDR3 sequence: CASSSRTSGRSYNEQFF. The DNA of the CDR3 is TGTGCCAGTAGTAGTAGGACTAGCGGGAGGTCCTACAATGAGCAGTTCTTC.

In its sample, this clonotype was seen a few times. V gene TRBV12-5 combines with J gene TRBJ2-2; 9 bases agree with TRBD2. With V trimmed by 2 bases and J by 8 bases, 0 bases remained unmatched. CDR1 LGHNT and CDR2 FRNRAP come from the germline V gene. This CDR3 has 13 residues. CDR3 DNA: TGTGCTAGTGGTTTGCTAGCGGGGGGGGAGCTGTTTTTT. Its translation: CASGLLAGGELFF.

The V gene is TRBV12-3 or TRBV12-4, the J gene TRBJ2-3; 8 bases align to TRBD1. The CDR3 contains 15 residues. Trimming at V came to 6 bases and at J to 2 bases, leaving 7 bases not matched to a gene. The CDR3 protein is CASSATGANTDTQYF. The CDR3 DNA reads TGTGCCAGCAGCGCGACAGGGGCTAACACAGATACGCAGTATTTT.

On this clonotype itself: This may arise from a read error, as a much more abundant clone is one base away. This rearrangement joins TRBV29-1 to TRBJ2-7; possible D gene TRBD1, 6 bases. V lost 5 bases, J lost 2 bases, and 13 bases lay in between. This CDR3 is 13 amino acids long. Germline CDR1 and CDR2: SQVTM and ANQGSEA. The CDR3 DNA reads TGCAGCGTTCATCTAGGGGGAACCTACGAGCAGTACTTC. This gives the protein CSVHLGGTYEQYF.

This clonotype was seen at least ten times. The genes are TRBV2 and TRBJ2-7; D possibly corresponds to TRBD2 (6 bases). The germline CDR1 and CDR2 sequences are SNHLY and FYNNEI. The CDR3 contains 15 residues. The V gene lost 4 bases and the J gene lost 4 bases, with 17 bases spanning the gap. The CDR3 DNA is TGTGCCAGCAGTGCGTCCGCCGGGACTGAGTACGAGCAGTACTTC. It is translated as CASSASAGTEYEQYF.

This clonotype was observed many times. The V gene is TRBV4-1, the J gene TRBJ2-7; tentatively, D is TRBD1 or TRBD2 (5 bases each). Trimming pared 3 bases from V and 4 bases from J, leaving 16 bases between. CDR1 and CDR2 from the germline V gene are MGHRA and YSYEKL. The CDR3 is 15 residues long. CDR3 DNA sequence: TGCGCCAGCAGCCAGCCGGGACGTGGGCTGTACGAGCAGTACTTC. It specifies CASSQPGRGLYEQYF.

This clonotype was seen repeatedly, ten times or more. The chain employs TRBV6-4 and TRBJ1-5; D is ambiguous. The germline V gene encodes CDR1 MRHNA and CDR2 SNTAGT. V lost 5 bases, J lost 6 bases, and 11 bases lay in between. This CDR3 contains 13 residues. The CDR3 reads CASSPETGQPQHF. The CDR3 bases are TGTGCCAGCAGTCCAGAGACGGGTCAGCCCCAGCATTTT.

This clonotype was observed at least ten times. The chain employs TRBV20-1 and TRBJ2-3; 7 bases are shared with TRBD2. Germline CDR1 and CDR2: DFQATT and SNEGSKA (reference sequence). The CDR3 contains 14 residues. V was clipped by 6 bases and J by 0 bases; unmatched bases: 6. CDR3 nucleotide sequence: TGCAGTGCCCCGTGGGGAGGGAGCACAGATACGCAGTATTTT. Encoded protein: CSAPWGGSTDTQYF.

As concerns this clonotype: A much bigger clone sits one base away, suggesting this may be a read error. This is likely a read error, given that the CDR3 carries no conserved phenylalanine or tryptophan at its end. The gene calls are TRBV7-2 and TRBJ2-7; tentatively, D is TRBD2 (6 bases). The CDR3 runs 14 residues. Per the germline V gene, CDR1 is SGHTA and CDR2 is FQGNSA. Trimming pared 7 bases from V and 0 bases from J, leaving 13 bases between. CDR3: CASILGGSSYEQYI. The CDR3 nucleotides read TGTGCCAGCATCTTGGGGGGAAGCTCCTACGAGCAGTACATC.

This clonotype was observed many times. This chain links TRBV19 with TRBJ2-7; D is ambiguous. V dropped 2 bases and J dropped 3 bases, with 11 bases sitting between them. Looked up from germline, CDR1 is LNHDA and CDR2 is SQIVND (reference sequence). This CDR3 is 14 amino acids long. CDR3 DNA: TGTGCCAGTAGTATAAGGGAAGGAGACTACGAGCAGTACTTC. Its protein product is CASSIREGDYEQYF.

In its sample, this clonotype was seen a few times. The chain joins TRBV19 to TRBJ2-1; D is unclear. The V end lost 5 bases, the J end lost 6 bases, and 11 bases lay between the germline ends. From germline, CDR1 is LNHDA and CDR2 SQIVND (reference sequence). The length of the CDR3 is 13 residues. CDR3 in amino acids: CASSFWEGNEQFF. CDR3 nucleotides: TGTGCCAGTAGTTTTTGGGAAGGCAATGAGCAGTTCTTC. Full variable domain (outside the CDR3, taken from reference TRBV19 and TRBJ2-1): DGGITQSPKYLFRKEGQNVTLSCEQNLNHDAMYWYRQDPGQGLRLIYYSQIVNDFQKGDIAEGYSVSREKKESFPLTVTSAQKNPTAFYLCASSFWEGNEQFFGPGTRLTVL.

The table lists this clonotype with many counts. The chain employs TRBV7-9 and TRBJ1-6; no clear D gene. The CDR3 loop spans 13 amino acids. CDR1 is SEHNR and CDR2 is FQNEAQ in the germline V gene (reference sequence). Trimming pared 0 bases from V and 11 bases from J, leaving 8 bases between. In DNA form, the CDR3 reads TGTGCCAGCAGCTTAGCGGATGGGGCACCCCTCCACTTT. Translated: CASSLADGAPLHF.

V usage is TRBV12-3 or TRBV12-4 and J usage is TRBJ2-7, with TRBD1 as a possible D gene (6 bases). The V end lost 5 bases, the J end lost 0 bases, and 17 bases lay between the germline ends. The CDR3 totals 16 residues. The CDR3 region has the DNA TGTGCCAGCAGTCTTTGGGACATTGGGAGCTCCTACGAGCAGTACTTC. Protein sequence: CASSLWDIGSSYEQYF.

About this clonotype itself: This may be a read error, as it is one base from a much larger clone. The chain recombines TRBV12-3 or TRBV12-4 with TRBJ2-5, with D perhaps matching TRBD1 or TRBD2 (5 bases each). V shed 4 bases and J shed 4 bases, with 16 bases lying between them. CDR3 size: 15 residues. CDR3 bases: TGTGCCAGCAGTTCACACGGGACCATGACAGAGACCCAGTACTTC. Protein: CASSSHGTMTETQYF.

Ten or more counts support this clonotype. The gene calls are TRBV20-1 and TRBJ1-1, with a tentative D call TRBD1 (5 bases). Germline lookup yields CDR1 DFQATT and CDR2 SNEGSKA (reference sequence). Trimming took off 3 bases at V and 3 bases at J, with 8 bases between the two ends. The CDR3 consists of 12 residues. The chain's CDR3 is CSASEGDTEAFF. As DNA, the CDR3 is TGCAGTGCTAGCGAAGGGGACACTGAAGCTTTCTTT.

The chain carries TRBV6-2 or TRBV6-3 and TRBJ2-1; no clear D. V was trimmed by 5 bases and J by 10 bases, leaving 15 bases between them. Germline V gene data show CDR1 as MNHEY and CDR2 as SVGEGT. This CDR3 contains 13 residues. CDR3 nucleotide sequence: TGTGCCAGCAGTACGCCGGCGCCAGGCGAGCAGTTCTTC. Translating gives CASSTPAPGEQFF.

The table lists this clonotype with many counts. The CDR3 DNA follows: TGCAGTGCCACACAGCGGAACACTGAAGCTTTCTTT. Its protein product is CSATQRNTEAFF. The gene calls are TRBV20-1 and TRBJ1-1, with no clear D. This CDR3 comprises 12 residues. V was trimmed by 6 bases and J by 1 base, leaving 9 bases between them. Germline V gene data show CDR1 as DFQATT and CDR2 as SNEGSKA (reference sequence).

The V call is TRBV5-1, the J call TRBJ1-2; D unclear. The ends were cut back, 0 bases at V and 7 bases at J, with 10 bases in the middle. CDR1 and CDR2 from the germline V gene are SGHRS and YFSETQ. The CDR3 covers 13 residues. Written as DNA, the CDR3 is TGCGCCAGCAGCTTGGATACGGCCCTTGGCTACACCTTC. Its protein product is CASSLDTALGYTF. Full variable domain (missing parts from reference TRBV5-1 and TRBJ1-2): KAGVTQTPRYLIKTRGQQVTLSCSPISGHRSVSWYQQTPGQGLQFLFEYFSETQRNKGNFPGRFSGRQFSNSRSEMNVSTLELGDSALYLCASSLDTALGYTFGSGTRLTVV.

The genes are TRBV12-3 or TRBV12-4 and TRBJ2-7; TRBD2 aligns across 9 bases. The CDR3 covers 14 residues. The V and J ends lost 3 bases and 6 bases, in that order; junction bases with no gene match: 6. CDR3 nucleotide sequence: TGTGCCAGCAGTTTGGGGCTAGCGGGAACCGAGCAGTACTTC. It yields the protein CASSLGLAGTEQYF.

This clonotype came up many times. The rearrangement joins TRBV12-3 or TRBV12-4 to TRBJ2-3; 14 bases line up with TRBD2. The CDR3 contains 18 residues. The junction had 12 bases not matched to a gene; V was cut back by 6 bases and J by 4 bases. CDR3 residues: CASSPQTGLAGVADTQYF. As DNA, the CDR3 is TGTGCCAGCAGCCCACAGACGGGACTAGCGGGAGTTGCAGATACGCAGTATTTT.

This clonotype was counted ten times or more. The CDR3, as DNA: TGTGCCACCAGTGATTGTTTAGGCCTAGCGGGAACGTCAGAACACCAAGAGACCCAGTACTTC. It yields the protein CATSDCLGLAGTSEHQETQYF. The chain links TRBV24-1 to TRBJ2-5, with TRBD2 matching over 9 bases. V shed 2 bases, J shed 0 bases, and the junction held 18 bases outside the gene matches. The CDR3 sequence is 21 residues long. CDR1 and CDR2 from the germline V gene are KGHDR and SFDVKD.

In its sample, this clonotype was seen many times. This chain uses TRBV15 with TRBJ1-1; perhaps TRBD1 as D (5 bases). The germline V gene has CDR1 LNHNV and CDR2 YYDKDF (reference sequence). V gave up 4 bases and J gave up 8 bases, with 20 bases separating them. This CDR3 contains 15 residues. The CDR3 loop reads CATSIMTAPLVEAFF. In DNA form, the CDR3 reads TGTGCCACCAGCATTATGACAGCGCCTTTAGTCGAAGCTTTCTTT.

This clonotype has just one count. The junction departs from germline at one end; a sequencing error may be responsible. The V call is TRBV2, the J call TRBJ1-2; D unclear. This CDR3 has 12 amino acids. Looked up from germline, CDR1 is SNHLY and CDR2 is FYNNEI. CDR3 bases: TGTGCCGGCAGTGAGGGAAACTATGGCTACACTTTC. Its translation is CAGSEGNYGYTF.

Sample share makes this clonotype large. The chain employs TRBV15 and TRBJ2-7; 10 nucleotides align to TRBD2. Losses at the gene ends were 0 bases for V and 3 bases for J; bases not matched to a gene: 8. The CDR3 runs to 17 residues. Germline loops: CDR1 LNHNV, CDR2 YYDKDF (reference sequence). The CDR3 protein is CATSRDGEAGGHYEQYF. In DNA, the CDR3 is TGTGCCACCAGCAGAGATGGGGAAGCGGGAGGGCACTACGAGCAGTACTTC.

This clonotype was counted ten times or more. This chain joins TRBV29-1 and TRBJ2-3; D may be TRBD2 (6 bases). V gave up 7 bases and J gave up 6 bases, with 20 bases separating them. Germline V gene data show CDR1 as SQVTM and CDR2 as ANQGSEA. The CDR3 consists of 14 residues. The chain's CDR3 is CSARAGSGSDTQYF. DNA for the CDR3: TGCAGCGCCCGGGCGGGATCAGGGTCCGATACGCAGTATTTT.

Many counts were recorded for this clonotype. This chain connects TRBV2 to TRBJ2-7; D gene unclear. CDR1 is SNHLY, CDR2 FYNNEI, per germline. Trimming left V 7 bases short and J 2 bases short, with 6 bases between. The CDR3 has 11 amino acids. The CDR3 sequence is CASKIAYEQYF. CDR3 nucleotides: TGTGCCAGCAAGATAGCCTACGAGCAGTACTTC.

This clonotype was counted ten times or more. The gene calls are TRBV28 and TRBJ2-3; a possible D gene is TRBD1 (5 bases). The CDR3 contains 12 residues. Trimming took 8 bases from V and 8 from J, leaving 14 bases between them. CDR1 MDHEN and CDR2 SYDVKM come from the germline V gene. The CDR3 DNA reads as TGTGCCAGCTTAGGGGATTATGGTACGCAGTATTTT. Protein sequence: CASLGDYGTQYF.

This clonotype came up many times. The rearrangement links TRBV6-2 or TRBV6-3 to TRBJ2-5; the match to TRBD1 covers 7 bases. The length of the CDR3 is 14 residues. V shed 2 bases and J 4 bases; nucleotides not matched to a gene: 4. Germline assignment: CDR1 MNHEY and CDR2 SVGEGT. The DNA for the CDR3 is TGTGCCAGCAGTTACACTAGGACAGGAGAGACCCAGTACTTC. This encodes CASSYTRTGETQYF.

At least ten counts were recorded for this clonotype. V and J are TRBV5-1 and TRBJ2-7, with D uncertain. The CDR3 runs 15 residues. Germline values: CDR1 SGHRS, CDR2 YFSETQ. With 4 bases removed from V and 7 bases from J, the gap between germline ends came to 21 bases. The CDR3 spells CASSPEPGITREQYF. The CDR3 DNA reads TGCGCCAGCAGCCCGGAGCCTGGGATTACCAGGGAGCAGTACTTC.

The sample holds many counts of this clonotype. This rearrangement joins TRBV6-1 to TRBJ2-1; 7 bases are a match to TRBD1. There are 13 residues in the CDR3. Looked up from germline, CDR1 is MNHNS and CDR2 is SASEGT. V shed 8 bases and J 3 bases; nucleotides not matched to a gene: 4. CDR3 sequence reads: CASRQGFYNEQFF. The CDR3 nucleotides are TGTGCCAGCCGACAGGGATTCTACAATGAGCAGTTCTTC.

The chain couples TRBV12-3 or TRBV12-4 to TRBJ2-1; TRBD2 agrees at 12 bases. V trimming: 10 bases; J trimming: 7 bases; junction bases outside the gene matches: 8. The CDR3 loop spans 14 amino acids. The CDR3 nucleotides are TGTGCCACCTCTAGCGGGAGGGCCAATAATGAGCAGTTCTTC. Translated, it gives CATSSGRANNEQFF.

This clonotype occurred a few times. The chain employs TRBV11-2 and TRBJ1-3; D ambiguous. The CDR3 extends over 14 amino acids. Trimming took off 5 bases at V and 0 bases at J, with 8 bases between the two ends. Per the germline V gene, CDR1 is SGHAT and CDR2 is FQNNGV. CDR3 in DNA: TGTGCCAGCAGCACCGCTAGCTCTGGAAACACCATATATTTT. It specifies CASSTASSGNTIYF.